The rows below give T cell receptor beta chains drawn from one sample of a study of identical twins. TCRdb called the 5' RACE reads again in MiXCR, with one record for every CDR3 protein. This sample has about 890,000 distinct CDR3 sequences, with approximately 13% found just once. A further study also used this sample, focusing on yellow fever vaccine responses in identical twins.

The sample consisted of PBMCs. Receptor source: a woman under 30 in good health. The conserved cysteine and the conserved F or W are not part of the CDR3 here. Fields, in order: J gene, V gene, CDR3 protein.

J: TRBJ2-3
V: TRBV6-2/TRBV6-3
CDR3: ASSKSGAYTDTQY

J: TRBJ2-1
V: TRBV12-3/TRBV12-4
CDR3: ASSRGEGEQF

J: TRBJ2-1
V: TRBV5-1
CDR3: ASRTGGIGYNEQF

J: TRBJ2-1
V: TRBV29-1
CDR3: SAGQGGGHEQF

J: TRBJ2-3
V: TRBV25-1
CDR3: ASSDLWASGRVADTQY

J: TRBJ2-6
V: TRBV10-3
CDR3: AISEFNVSSGANVLT

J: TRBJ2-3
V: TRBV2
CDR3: ASSTSGIPDTQY

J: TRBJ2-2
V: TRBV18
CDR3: ASSPPTGSANTGELF

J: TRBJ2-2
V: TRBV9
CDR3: ASSVFPSGGALGELF

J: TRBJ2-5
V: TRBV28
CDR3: ASSYDRTQETQY

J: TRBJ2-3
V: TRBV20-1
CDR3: SGDSGSSSTDTQY

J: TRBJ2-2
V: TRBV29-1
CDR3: SVRQGEGTGELF

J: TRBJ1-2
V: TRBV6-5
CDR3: ASSLVQGLYGYT

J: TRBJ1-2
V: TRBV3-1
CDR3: ASSQDYNGNGYT

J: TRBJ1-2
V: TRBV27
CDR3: ASSSRDRFILYGYT

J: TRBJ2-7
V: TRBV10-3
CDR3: ASQAGPSYEQY

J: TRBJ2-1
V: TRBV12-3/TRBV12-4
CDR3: ASSGRGTDTSNEQF

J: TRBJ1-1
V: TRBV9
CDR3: ASSGVGGTEAF

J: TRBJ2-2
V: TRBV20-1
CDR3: SARPGTGGGGELF

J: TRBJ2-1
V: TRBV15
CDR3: ATSPRRLDQEQF

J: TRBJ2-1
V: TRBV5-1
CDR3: ASRSGTGVINEQF

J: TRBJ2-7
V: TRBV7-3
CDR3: ASSTQLAGENEQY

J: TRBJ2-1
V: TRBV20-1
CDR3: SANRPYNEQF

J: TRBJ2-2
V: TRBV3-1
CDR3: ASSSGGATGELF

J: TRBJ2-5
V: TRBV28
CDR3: ASSLGTGGISSTQY

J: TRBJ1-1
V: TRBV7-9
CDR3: ASSKQGVEAF

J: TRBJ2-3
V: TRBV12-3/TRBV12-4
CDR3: ASSTTSGGPGDTQY

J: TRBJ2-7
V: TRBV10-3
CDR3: AISIYGTGGSNTRYEQY

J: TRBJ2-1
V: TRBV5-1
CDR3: ASSPSGTGGYDQF

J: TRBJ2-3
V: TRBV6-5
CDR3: ASSYGTGPDTQY

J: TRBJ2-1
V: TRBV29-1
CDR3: SVEGDRGDNEQF